Sequencing of this TCR beta chain was carried out in a study of blood T cell repertoires in COVID-19. Overall study context: Samples of COVID-19 (acute and convalescent) were obtained from the United States, Italy and Spain. T cells, B-cell-depleted T cells, or PBMCs provided the cDNA or gDNA that served as material.

Original methodology: Quantification of nucleated cells was approximated via reference gene primer amplification. Assay: immunoSEQ multiplex PCR; the TCRdb copy retains only in-frame clones and omits some. V and J calls and clone size come straight from that table; D and trimming were deduced from the DNA. The sample includes under 300,000 clones, 80% to 90% of them seen just once. The CDR3 is made up of 15 amino acids. V shed 6 bases and J 3 bases; nucleotides not matched to a gene: 8. CDR1 MDHEN and CDR2 SYDVKM come from the germline V gene. This chain joins TRBV28 and TRBJ2-7, with TRBD1 identical over 10 bases. The clonotype comes from an elderly man with acute or convalescent COVID-19. The sample taken for sequencing was peripheral blood. The CDR3 nucleotides are TGTGCCAGCAGCCCAAACGGACAGGGGGGCTACGAGCAGTACTTC. Its protein is CASSPNGQGGYEQYF.